The T cell receptor beta chain under discussion was sequenced for a study of radiotherapy plus CTLA-4 blockade in lung cancer. Trimming left V 0 bases short and J 6 bases short, with 17 bases between. The CDR3 runs to 16 residues. Germline loops: CDR1 SGHDN, CDR2 FVKESK. This clone has only one observation. TCRdb keeps only in-frame clones here, not all; method: immunoSEQ multiplex PCR. This sample yields roughly 78,000 clones, of which roughly 78% are seen a single time; 7% to 7.5% belongs to the top ten. This receptor was identified in a human donor with non-small cell lung cancer who had a complete response to radiotherapy plus ipilimumab. This chain joins TRBV14 and TRBJ1-1; TRBD1 might be the D (5 bases). Sequenced material: peripheral blood, taken from a patient treated with radiotherapy plus ipilimumab. The CDR3 DNA sequence: TGTGCCAGCAGCCAAGAGGGACGACGGGCAGGTGCTGAAGCTTTCTTT. Amino acid sequence: CASSQEGRRAGAEAFF.